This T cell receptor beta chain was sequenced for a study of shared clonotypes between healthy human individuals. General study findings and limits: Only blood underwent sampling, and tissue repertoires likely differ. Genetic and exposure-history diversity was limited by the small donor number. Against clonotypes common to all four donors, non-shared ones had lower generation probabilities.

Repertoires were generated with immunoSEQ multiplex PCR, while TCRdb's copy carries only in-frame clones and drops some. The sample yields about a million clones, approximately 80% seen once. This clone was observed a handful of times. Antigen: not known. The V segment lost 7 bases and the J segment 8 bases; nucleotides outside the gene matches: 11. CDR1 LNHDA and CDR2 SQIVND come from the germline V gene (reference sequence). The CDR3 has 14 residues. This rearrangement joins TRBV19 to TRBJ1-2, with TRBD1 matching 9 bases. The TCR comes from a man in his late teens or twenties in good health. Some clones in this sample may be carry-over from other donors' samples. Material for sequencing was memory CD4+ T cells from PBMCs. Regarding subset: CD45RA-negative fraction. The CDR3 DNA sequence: TGTGCCAGTATCCCAGCCGGGACAGGGAACGGCTACACCTTC. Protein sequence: CASIPAGTGNGYTF.